The entry below gives a single T cell receptor (beta chain) sequence along with its context. No antigen is known for it. The data derive from a study of shared clonotypes between healthy human individuals. Whole-study findings and limits: The represented genetic and exposure-history diversity was limited by the small number of donors.

This table comes from immunoSEQ multiplex PCR, and its TCRdb copy is limited to in-frame clones, with some not included. The repertoire has 2 million to 2.5 million clones, approximately 93% of them found once; the top ten carry 0.3% to 0.4%. The CDR3 sequence is 17 residues long. V lost 5 bases and J lost 2; bases outside the gene matches: 11. Germline V CDR1 and CDR2: SGHAT, FQNNGV. This chain links TRBV11-2 with TRBJ2-4; 8 bases fit TRBD2. The clonotype was recovered from a man aged 18 to 30 in good health. Some clones in this sample may be carry-over from other donors' samples. The specimen sequenced was naive CD4+ T cells from PBMCs. Subset defined: CD45RA+ positively selected. This chain's CDR3 is CASSLDRASGSKNIQYF. CDR3 coding DNA: TGTGCCAGCAGCCTGGATCGGGCTAGCGGGTCCAAAAACATTCAGTACTTC.